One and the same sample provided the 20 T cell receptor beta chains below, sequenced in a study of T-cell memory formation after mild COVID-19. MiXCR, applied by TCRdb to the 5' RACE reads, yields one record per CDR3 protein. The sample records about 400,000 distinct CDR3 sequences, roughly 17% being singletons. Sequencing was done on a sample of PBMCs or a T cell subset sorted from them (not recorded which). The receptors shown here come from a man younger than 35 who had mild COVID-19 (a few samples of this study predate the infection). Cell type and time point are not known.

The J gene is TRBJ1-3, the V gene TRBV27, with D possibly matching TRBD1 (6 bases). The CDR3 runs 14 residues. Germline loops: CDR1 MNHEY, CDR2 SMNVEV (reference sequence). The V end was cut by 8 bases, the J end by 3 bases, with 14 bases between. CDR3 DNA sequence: TGTGCCAGCTCCCGAGGGGGAAGTGGAAACACCATATATTTT. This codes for CASSRGGSGNTIYF.

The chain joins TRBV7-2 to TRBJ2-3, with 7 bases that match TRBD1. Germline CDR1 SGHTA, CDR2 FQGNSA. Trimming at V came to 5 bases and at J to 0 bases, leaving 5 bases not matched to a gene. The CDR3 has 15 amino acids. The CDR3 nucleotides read TGTGCCAGCAGCCAGGACAGGCCCAGCACAGATACGCAGTATTTT. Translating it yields CASSQDRPSTDTQYF.

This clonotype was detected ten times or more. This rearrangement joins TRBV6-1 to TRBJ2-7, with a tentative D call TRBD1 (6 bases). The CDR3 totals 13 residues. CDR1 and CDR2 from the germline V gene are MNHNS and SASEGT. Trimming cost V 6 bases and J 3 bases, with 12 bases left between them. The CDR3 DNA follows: TGTGCCAGCAGGGGACAACTACTCTACGAGCAGTACTTC. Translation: CASRGQLLYEQYF.

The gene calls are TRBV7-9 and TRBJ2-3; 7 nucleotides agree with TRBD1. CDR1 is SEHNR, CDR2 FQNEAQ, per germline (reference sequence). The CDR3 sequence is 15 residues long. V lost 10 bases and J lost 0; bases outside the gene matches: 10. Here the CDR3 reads CATSHRQGSTDTQYF. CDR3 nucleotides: TGTGCCACCAGTCACCGACAGGGAAGCACAGATACGCAGTATTTT.

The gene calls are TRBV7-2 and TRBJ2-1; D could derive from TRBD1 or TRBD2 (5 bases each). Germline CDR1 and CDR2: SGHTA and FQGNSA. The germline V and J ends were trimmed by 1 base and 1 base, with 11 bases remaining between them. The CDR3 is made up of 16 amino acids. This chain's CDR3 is CASSLVGTRSYNEQFF. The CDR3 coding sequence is TGTGCCAGCAGCTTAGTGGGGACCCGATCCTACAATGAGCAGTTCTTC.

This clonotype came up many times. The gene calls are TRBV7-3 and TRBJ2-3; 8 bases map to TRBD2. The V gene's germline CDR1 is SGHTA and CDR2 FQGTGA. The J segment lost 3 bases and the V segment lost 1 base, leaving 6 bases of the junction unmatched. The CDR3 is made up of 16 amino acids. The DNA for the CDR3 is TGTGCCAGCAGCTTAAGCTCGGGGGGGCCTACAGATACGCAGTATTTT. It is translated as CASSLSSGGPTDTQYF.

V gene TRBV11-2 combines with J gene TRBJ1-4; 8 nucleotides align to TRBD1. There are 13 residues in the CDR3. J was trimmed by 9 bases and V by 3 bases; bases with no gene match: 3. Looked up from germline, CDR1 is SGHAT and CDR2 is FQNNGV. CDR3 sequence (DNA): TGTGCCAGCAGCTTCGGACAGGGAAAAAAACTGTTTTTT. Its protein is CASSFGQGKKLFF.

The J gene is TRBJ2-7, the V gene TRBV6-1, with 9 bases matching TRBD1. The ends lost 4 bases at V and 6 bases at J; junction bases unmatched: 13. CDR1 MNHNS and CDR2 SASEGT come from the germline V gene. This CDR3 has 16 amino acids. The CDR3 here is CASSAQTGTGRFEQYV. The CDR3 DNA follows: TGTGCCAGCAGTGCCCAAACCGGGACAGGGAGGTTCGAGCAGTACGTC.

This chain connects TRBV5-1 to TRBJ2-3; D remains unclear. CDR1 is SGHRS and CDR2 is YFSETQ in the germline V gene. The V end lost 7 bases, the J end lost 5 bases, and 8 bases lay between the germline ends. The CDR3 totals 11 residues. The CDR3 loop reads CASGAGDTQYF. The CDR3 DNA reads TGCGCCAGCGGAGCCGGAGATACGCAGTATTTT.

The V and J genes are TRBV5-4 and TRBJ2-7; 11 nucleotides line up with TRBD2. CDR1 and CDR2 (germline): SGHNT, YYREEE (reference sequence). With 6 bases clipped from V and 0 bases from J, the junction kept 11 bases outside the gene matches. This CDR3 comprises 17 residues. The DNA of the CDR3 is TGTGCCAGCAAACTGGAATCTAGCGGGGGGCCCTCCTACGAGCAGTACGTC. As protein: CASKLESSGGPSYEQYV.

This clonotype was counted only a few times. CDR3 sequence: CASSQERGGGMTDTQYF. The CDR3 nucleotides are TGCGCCAGCAGCCAAGAGCGGGGGGGCGGAATGACAGATACGCAGTATTTT. This rearrangement joins TRBV4-3 to TRBJ2-3; TRBD2 agrees at 9 bases. This CDR3 has 17 amino acids. J was trimmed by 3 bases and V by 0 bases; bases with no gene match: 7. In germline, CDR1 is LGHNA, CDR2 YSLEER.

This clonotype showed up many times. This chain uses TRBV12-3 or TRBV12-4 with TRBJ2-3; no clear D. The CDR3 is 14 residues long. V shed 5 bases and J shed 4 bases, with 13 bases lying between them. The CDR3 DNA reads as TGTGCCAGCAGTCCCCACCCCGCGGCAGATACGCAGTATTTT. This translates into CASSPHPAADTQYF.

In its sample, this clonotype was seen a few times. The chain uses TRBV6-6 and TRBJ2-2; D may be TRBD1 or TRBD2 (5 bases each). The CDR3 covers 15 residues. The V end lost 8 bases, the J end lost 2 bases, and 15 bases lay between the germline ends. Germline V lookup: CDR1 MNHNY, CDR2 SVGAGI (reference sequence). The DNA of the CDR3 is TGTGCCAGCGGGACCGGGACGGCAAACACCGGGGAGCTGTTTTTT. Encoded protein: CASGTGTANTGELFF.

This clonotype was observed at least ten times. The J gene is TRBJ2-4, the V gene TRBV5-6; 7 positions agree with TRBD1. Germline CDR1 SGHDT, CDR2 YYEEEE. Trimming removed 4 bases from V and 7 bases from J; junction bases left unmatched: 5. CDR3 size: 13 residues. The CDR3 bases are TGTGCCAGCAGCCTAGACAGGGCGAACATTCAGTACTTC. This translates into CASSLDRANIQYF.

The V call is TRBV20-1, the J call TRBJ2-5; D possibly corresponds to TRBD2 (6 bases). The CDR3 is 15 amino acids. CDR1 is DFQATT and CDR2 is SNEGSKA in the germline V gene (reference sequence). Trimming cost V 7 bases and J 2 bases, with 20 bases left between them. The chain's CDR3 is CSGTGVRGEQETQYF. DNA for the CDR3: TGCAGTGGTACCGGGGTGCGCGGGGAGCAAGAGACCCAGTACTTC.

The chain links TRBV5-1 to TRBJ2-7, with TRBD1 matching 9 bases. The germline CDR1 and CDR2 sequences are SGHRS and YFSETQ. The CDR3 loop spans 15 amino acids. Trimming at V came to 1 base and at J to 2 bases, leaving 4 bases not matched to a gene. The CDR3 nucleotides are TGCGCCAGCAGCTTGATGACAGGGGGGGCCTACGAGCAGTACGTC. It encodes CASSLMTGGAYEQYV.

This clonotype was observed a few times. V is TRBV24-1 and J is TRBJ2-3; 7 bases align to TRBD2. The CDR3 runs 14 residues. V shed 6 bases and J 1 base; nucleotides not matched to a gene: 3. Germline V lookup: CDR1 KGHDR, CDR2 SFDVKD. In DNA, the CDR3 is TGTGCCACCAGTTCGGCGGGGGGCACAGATACGCAGTATTTT. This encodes CATSSAGGTDTQYF.

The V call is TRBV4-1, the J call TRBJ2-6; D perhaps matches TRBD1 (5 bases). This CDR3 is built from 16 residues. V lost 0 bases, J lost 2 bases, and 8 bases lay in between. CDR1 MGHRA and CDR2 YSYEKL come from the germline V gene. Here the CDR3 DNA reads TGCGCCAGCAGCCAAGAACAGACAGCTGGGGCCAACGTCCTGACTTTC. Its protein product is CASSQEQTAGANVLTF.

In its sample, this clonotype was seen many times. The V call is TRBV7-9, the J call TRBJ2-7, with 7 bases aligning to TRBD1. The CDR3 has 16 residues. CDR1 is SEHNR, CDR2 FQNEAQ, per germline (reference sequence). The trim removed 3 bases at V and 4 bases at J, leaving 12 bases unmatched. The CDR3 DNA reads TGTGCCAGCAGCTTTCCCTCGATGGGGACAGCTTACGAGCAGTACTTC. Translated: CASSFPSMGTAYEQYF.

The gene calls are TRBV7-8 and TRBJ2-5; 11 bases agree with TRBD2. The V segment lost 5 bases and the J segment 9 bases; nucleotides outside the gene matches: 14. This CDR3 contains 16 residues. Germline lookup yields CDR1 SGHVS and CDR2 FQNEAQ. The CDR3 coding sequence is TGTGCCAGCAGCGTAACCTTTAGCGGGGGGGGCCCGTCCCAGTACTTC. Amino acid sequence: CASSVTFSGGGPSQYF. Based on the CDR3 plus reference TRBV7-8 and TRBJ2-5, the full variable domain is GAGVSQSPRYKVAKRGQDVALRCDPISGHVSLFWYQQALGQGPEFLTYFQNEAQLDKSGLPSDRFFAERPEGSVSTLKIQRTQQEDSAVYLCASSVTFSGGGPSQYFGPGTRLLVL.